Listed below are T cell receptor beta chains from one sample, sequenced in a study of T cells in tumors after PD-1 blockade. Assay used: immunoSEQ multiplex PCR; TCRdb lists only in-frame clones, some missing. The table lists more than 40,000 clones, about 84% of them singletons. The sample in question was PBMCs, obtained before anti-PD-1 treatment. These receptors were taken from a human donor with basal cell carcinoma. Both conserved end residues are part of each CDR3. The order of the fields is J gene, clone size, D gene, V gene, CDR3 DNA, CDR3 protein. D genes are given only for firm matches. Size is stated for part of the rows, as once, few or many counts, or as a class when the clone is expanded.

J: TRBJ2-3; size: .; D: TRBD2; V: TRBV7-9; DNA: TGTGCCAGCAGCTTAGGAGCTAGCGGGGATCTCGCAGATACGCAGTATTTT; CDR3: CASSLGASGDLADTQYF
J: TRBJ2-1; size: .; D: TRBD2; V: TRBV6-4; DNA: TGTGCCAGCAGTGAAACTAGCGGGGGGGGCCCCAATGAGCAGTTCTTC; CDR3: CASSETSGGGPNEQFF
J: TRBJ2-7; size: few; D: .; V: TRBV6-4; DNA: TGTGCCAGCAGTGACTCGATTTACGAGCAGTACTTC; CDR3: CASSDSIYEQYF
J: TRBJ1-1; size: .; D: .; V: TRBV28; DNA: TGTGCCAGCAGCCAACAGGACACTGAAGCTTTCTTT; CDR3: CASSQQDTEAFF
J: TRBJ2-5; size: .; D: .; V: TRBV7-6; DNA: TGTGCCAGCAGCTTGCGAAGTCAAGAGACCCAGTACTTC; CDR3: CASSLRSQETQYF
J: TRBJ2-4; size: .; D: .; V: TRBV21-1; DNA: .; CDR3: CASIHRGPVLTLKLSLARYF
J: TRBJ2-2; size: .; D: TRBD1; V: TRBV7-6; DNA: TGTGCCAGCAGTTTCGGACAGGGGCCGAACACCGGGGAGCTGTTTTTT; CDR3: CASSFGQGPNTGELFF
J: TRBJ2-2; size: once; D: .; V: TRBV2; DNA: TGTGCCAGCAGTGGGGGGACACCAAACACCGGGGAGCTGTTTTTT; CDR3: CASSGGTPNTGELFF
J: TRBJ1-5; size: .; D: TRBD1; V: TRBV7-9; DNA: TGTGCCAGCAGCCCCAGGGGGATTGGCAATCAGCCCCAGCATTTT; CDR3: CASSPRGIGNQPQHF
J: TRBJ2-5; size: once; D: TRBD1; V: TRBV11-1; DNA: TGTGCCAGCAGCTTCCAGGACAGGGGTGGCGAGACCCAGTACTTC; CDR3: CASSFQDRGGETQYF
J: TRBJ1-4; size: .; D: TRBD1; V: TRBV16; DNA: TGTGCCAGCAGCCAATCGGCCACAGGGGCTAATGAAAAACTGTTTTTT; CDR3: CASSQSATGANEKLFF
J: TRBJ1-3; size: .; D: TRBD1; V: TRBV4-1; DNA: TGCGCCAGCAGCCAAGGGCCAAGGGGGCTCTCTGGAAACACCATATATTTT; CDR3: CASSQGPRGLSGNTIYF
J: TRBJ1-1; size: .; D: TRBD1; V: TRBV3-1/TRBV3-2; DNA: TGTGCCAGCAGCCATACAGGGGGCGCGACTGAAGCTTTCTTT; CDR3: CASSHTGGATEAFF